This T cell receptor beta chain is drawn from a study of spatial heterogeneity in lung cancer. About the study: The donor population consisted of approximately 70 patients with untreated, early-stage non-small cell lung cancer. The study sequenced follow-up PBMC samples when they were available, at a median of around 2 years after resection.

CDR1 is MDHEN and CDR2 is SYDVKM in the germline V gene. Trimming removed 8 bases from V and 7 bases from J, with 11 bases in between. This CDR3 spans 11 amino acids. General study points: The study found ubiquitous expanded tumor TCRs in blood more at resection than follow-up.

The sample's time point: blood at routine non-recurrence follow-up after resection. Extraction of whole RNA from tumor, nontumor lung or frozen PBMC preceded unsorted sequencing. This clonotype has at least ten counts. Its specificity is unknown. Every cDNA TCR molecule received its own unique molecular identifier. TCRdb redid the calling of the 5' RACE reads with MiXCR, one entry per CDR3 protein. This sample yields about 50,000 distinct CDR3 sequences, of which less than 9% are seen a single time; 35% belongs to the top ten. Sequences were derived from PBMCs, sampled at follow-up. The source of this sequence is a female donor with early-stage non-small cell lung cancer. The J gene is TRBJ1-1, the V gene TRBV28; D remains unclear. The CDR3 spells CASENSFEAFF. The CDR3 nucleotides read TGTGCCAGCGAAAACTCTTTTGAAGCTTTCTTT. Full variable domain (rest looked up from reference TRBV28 and TRBJ1-1): DVKVTQSSRYLVKRTGEKVFLECVQDMDHENMFWYRQDPGLGLRLIYFSYDVKMKEKGDIPEGYSVSREKKERFSLILESASTNQTSMYLCASENSFEAFFGQGTRLTVV.